Listed below are T cell receptor beta chains from one sample, sequenced in a study of preoperative IRX-2 immunotherapy in early breast cancer. Clones were sequenced by immunoSEQ multiplex PCR, and TCRdb holds only the in-frame ones, with some missing. Of approximately 25,000 clones listed, roughly 75% are singletons. The sequenced sample was lymph node tissue, obtained after IRX-2 immunotherapy. These receptors all stem from a human donor with breast cancer. Each CDR3 is given with its conserved first and last residue. Each record gives: V gene, clone size, J gene, D gene, CDR3 protein, CDR3 DNA. The D gene is left open where the match is weak. Rows may omit the clone size; those that give it use once, few, many or a size class.

TRBV10-2	NA	TRBJ1-2	NA	CASSGGTPRGDGYTF	TGCGCCAGCAGTGGAGGAACTCCGAGGGGTGATGGCTACACCTTC
TRBV6-8	once	TRBJ1-2	TRBD1	CASSYGDSYGYTF	TGTGCCAGCAGTTACGGGGACAGCTATGGCTACACCTTC
TRBV28	NA	TRBJ2-7	NA	CASSYPLRLDRYEQYF	TGTGCCAGCAGTTACCCCCTCCGACTGGATAGGTACGAGCAGTACTTC
TRBV2	once	TRBJ1-4	NA	CASSLTGPKEKLFF	TGTGCCAGCAGTTTAACCGGGCCAAAAGAAAAACTGTTTTTT
TRBV6-7	few	TRBJ1-1	NA	CASSSGGYTEAFF	TGTGCCAGCAGCTCCGGGGGGTACACTGAAGCTTTCTTT
TRBV29-1	NA	TRBJ2-5	NA	CSGRDTRQETQYF	TGCAGCGGACGGGACACGCGACAAGAGACCCAGTACTTC
TRBV7-1	NA	TRBJ2-7	TRBD2	CASSLAGTSGSSYEQYF	TGTGCCAGCAGCTTAGCCGGGACTAGCGGGAGCTCCTACGAGCAGTACTTC
TRBV7-1	NA	TRBJ2-7	TRBD2	CASSLAGGPKQYF	TGTGCCAGCAGCTTAGCGGGAGGGCCCAAGCAGTACTTC
TRBV6-8	few	TRBJ1-4	TRBD1	CASSYSRQGGEKLFF	TGTGCCAGCAGTTACTCGAGGCAGGGGGGGGAAAAACTGTTTTTT
TRBV6-4	NA	TRBJ1-5	TRBD1	CASSGGTGGAAVNNQPQHF	TGTGCCAGCAGTGGCGGAACAGGGGGCGCCGCGGTAAACAATCAGCCCCAGCATTTT
TRBV30	NA	TRBJ1-2	TRBD1	CAWKLPGQEGGYTF	TGTGCCTGGAAGCTGCCGGGACAGGAGGGTGGCTACACCTTC
TRBV6-8	NA	TRBJ2-2	NA	CATHLSNTGELFF	TGTGCCACTCATCTCTCGAACACCGGGGAGCTGTTTTTT
TRBV28	once	TRBJ2-1	NA	CASSPLRRLDEQFF	TGTGCCAGCAGTCCCCTTCGTCGGTTGGATGAGCAGTTCTTC
TRBV11-3	NA	TRBJ2-1	NA	CASSVNPYRANNEQFF	TGTGCCAGCAGCGTTAATCCATACAGGGCTAACAATGAGCAGTTCTTC
TRBV6-8	few	TRBJ2-7	TRBD2	CARGTSGTYEQYF	TGTGCCAGGGGGACTAGCGGGACCTACGAGCAGTACTTC
TRBV10-1	NA	TRBJ2-2	TRBD1	CASSVRGLYTGELFF	TGCGCCAGCAGTGTAAGGGGGCTTTACACCGGGGAGCTGTTTTTT
TRBV15	NA	TRBJ1-3	NA	CATSRDLSGGQNTIYF	TGTGCCACCAGCAGAGATCTCTCGGGGGGCCAAAACACCATATATTTT
TRBV11-3	medium-sized	TRBJ1-5	NA	CASSLEGIRGEQPQHF	TGTGCCAGCAGCTTAGAGGGGATTCGAGGGGAGCAGCCCCAGCATTTT
TRBV30	NA	TRBJ1-3	NA	CAWTDSGNTIYF	TGTGCCTGGACGGACTCTGGAAACACCATATATTTT
TRBV7-2	NA	TRBJ2-7	NA	CASSLVSSYEQYF	TGTGCCAGCAGCTTAGTATCCTCTTACGAGCAGTACTTC
TRBV15	NA	TRBJ1-1	NA	CATSRGGLSNTEAFF	TGTGCCACCAGCAGAGGAGGACTGTCGAACACTGAAGCTTTCTTT
TRBV6-8	NA	TRBJ2-1	NA	CAISPDIAVNEQFF	TGTGCCATCAGTCCCGATATTGCCGTTAATGAGCAGTTCTTC
TRBV5-1	NA	TRBJ1-5	TRBD1	CASSPGTGGNQPQHF	TGCGCCAGCAGCCCCGGGACAGGGGGTAATCAGCCCCAGCATTTT
TRBV18	few	TRBJ1-5	NA	CASSPQQGSGNQPQHF	TGTGCCAGCTCACCTCAACAGGGTTCGGGCAATCAGCCCCAGCATTTT
TRBV6-8	NA	TRBJ2-7	TRBD1	CASRGQGNSYEQYF	TGTGCCAGCCGCGGACAGGGTAACTCCTACGAGCAGTACTTC
TRBV23-1	NA	TRBJ2-7	NA	CASSQDQWGPYEQYF	TGCGCCAGCAGCCAAGATCAGTGGGGCCCCTACGAGCAGTACTTC
TRBV7-1	NA	TRBJ2-2	NA	CASSLVSSAGELFF	TGTGCCAGCAGCTTAGTAAGCAGCGCCGGGGAGCTGTTTTTT
TRBV28	NA	TRBJ2-7	NA	CASSFLWASSYEQYF	TGTGCCAGCAGTTTCCTCTGGGCGAGCTCCTACGAGCAGTACTTC
TRBV18	NA	TRBJ1-5	NA	CASSPSRRDQPQHF	TGTGCCAGCTCACCGAGCCGGAGAGATCAGCCCCAGCATTTT
TRBV2	NA	TRBJ2-7	TRBD2	CATTSLTSHEQYF	TGTGCCACAACATCTTTGACTAGCCACGAGCAGTACTTC
TRBV6-8	few	TRBJ2-2	NA	CASSPSHTGELFF	TGTGCCAGCAGCCCCAGCCACACCGGGGAGCTGTTTTTT
TRBV11-3	NA	TRBJ2-5	TRBD1	CASSPGRTQGALRETQYF	TGTGCCAGCAGCCCGGGCCGGACTCAGGGGGCATTGCGGGAGACCCAGTACTTC
TRBV28	NA	TRBJ1-5	TRBD1	CATHWTGAVNQPQHF	TGTGCCACTCATTGGACAGGGGCAGTCAATCAGCCCCAGCATTTT
TRBV7-6	NA	TRBJ1-5	NA	CASSLNGLGGDQPQHF	TGTGCCAGCAGCTTAAACGGGTTGGGGGGGGATCAGCCCCAGCATTTT
TRBV19	NA	TRBJ2-5	NA	CASSIESGKETQYF	TGTGCCAGTAGTATCGAGTCCGGGAAGGAGACCCAGTACTTC
TRBV22-1	NA	TRBJ2-4	NA	CATSDKGFDIQYF	TGTGCCACCAGTGATAAGGGGTTTGACATTCAGTACTTC
TRBV5-1	NA	TRBJ1-2	NA	CASSSGTLEYGYTF	TGCGCCAGCAGCTCCGGGACGCTGGAATATGGCTACACCTTC
TRBV11-3	few	TRBJ2-1	TRBD2	CASSPGGSGVTYNEQFF	TGTGCCAGCAGCCCCGGGGGTAGCGGGGTAACCTACAATGAGCAGTTCTTC
TRBV19	once	TRBJ2-2	TRBD2	CASTPGLAGGRDTGELFF	TGTGCCAGTACCCCCGGACTAGCGGGAGGGCGTGACACCGGGGAGCTGTTTTTT
TRBV11-3	few	TRBJ2-6	NA	CASSHHLLALDSGANVLTF	TGTGCCAGCAGCCACCACCTCCTAGCTCTCGACTCTGGGGCCAACGTCCTGACTTTC
TRBV6-8	once	TRBJ2-3	NA	CASSLPRDSTDTQYF	TGTGCCAGCAGCCTACCCCGGGACAGCACAGATACGCAGTATTTT
TRBV11-3	NA	TRBJ2-1	NA	CASSLSLSYNEQFF	TGTGCCAGCAGCTTAAGCCTCTCCTACAATGAGCAGTTCTTC
TRBV11-3	NA	TRBJ2-1	TRBD2	CASSSSGSAGEQFF	TGTGCCAGCAGCTCCAGCGGGAGTGCGGGTGAGCAGTTCTTC
TRBV23-1	NA	TRBJ1-2	NA	CASSQGLSMDSTNYGYTF	TGCGCCAGCAGCCAAGGTCTTAGCATGGACAGTACTAACTATGGCTACACCTTC
TRBV6-8	NA	TRBJ2-7	TRBD2	CASRRTSGRVSEQYF	TGTGCCAGCAGGAGGACTAGCGGGAGGGTCTCCGAGCAGTACTTC
TRBV28	NA	TRBJ2-7	TRBD1	CTSRRKPGQRESYEQYF	TGTACCAGCAGACGTAAACCGGGACAGAGGGAATCCTACGAGCAGTACTTC
TRBV29-1	NA	TRBJ2-7	TRBD1	CSVWTGSSDEQYF	TGCAGCGTTTGGACAGGGAGTTCGGACGAGCAGTACTTC
TRBV15	NA	TRBJ1-2	TRBD1	CATSRTTGGGYGYTF	TGTGCCACCAGCAGAACTACAGGGGGCGGCTATGGCTACACCTTC
TRBV11-3	NA	TRBJ2-1	TRBD1	CASSTRTGLRNEQFF	TGTGCCAGCAGCACCCGGACAGGGTTAAGGAATGAGCAGTTCTTC
TRBV29-1	NA	TRBJ1-2	NA	CSVEAGNSNYGYTF	TGCAGCGTTGAGGCGGGCAACTCAAACTATGGCTACACCTTC
TRBV6-8	NA	TRBJ1-2	NA	CASSTQGSARYGYTF	TGTGCCAGCAGTACACAGGGATCCGCGCGCTATGGCTACACCTTC
TRBV15	NA	TRBJ1-5	NA	CATSNQGSGQPQHF	TGTGCCACCAGCAACCAGGGTAGCGGCCAGCCCCAGCATTTT